Listed here are 5 T cell receptor beta chains from one sample, sequenced in a study of graft-versus-host responses after intestinal transplantation. Here immunoSEQ multiplex PCR was the method, and the copy in TCRdb shows in-frame clones only, minus some. This sample carries about 130,000 clones, 85% to 95% of them seen once, and the ten largest clones take roughly 0.15%. Their recognized antigens are unknown. Material: unstimulated CD4+ T cells sorted from spleen or lymph node cells, obtained before intestinal transplant. The receptor set was obtained from a human donor who received an intestinal transplant.

This chain links TRBV4-2 with TRBJ2-7; D remains ambiguous. CDR1 and CDR2 (germline): LGHNA, YNFKEQ. Trimming cost V 0 bases and J 0 bases, with 12 bases left between them. The CDR3 consists of 16 residues. The CDR3 loop is CASSQDMGISSYEQYF. DNA for the CDR3: TGTGCCAGCAGCCAAGATATGGGTATCAGCTCCTACGAGCAGTACTTC.

The rearrangement links TRBV5-5 to TRBJ2-5; D is uncertain. The CDR3 loop spans 16 amino acids. Germline CDR1 reads SGHKS; CDR2 reads YYEKEE (reference sequence). The germline V and J ends were trimmed by 0 bases and 2 bases, with 14 bases remaining between them. The chain's CDR3 is CASSLEQRVGQETQYF. The CDR3 region has the DNA TGTGCCAGCAGCTTGGAGCAGAGAGTAGGACAAGAGACCCAGTACTTC.

This chain joins TRBV19 and TRBJ1-1; D gene uncertain. The CDR3 has 16 residues. V was cut by 3 bases and J by 1 base, with 15 bases left in between. Germline CDR1 is LNHDA and CDR2 is SQIVND (reference sequence). The CDR3 region has the DNA TGTGCCAGTAGTATTATCTCCAGTTGGGAGAACACTGAAGCTTTCTTT. This translates into CASSIISSWENTEAFF.

The chain links TRBV4-1 to TRBJ1-1; D is ambiguous. The V gene's germline CDR1 is MGHRA and CDR2 YSYEKL. The germline V and J ends were trimmed by 2 bases and 0 bases, with 10 bases remaining between them. This CDR3 spans 15 amino acids. CDR3 coding DNA: TGCGCCAGCAGCCAATCTCCTCGTTTGAACACTGAAGCTTTCTTT. It yields the protein CASSQSPRLNTEAFF.

This chain uses TRBV6-5 with TRBJ2-5; the match to TRBD2 covers 15 bases. This CDR3 region has 15 residues. V was clipped by 4 bases and J by 4 bases; unmatched bases: 1. Germline loops: CDR1 MNHEY, CDR2 SVGAGI. The chain's CDR3 is CASSWTSGGVETQYF. In DNA, the CDR3 is TGTGCCAGCAGTTGGACTAGCGGGGGGGTAGAGACCCAGTACTTC.